The rows below give T cell receptor beta chains drawn from one sample of a study of human T cells and chemical hapten exposure. TCRdb reprocessed the RACE reads with MiXCR, giving one entry per CDR3 protein. This sample has approximately 100,000 distinct CDR3 sequences, with around 10% found just once. The sequenced sample was whole blood, obtained in connection with sensitization to the hapten diphenylcyclopropenone (DPC). The receptors originated from a woman between 45 and 60 years old with alopecia areata. Some clones in this sample may be carry-over from other donors' samples. Both conserved end residues are part of each CDR3. Each record gives: V gene, D gene, clone size, J gene, CDR3 protein, CDR3 DNA. The D gene is left open where the match is weak. Rows may omit the clone size; those that give it use once, few, many or a size class.

TRBV24-1	TRBD1	few	TRBJ1-5	CATSDRDRGNQPQHF	TGTGCCACCAGTGATCGGGACAGGGGCAATCAGCCCCAGCATTTT
TRBV13	-	-	TRBJ2-1	CASSLGSDIAEQFF	TGTGCCAGCAGCTTAGGAAGCGATATTGCTGAGCAGTTCTTC
TRBV6-5	-	many	TRBJ2-2	CASSYTRSSNTGELFF	TGTGCCAGCAGTTACACACGGTCGTCGAACACCGGGGAGCTGTTTTTT
TRBV28	TRBD2	many	TRBJ2-1	CASSNLGLAELYNEQFF	TGTGCCAGCAGTAATTTGGGACTAGCGGAACTTTACAATGAGCAGTTCTTC
TRBV19	-	many	TRBJ2-7	CASSHRQAVGEQYF	TGTGCCAGTAGCCACCGACAGGCCGTTGGGGAGCAGTACTTC
TRBV7-9	TRBD1	-	TRBJ2-5	CASSLDTWGQGDAKLTQYF	TGTGCCAGCAGCTTAGATACATGGGGACAGGGGGATGCTAAGTTGACCCAGTACTTC
TRBV25-1	-	few	TRBJ2-3	CASSELGGPLSDTQYF	TGTGCCAGCAGTGAATTGGGGGGGCCCCTTTCAGATACGCAGTATTTT
TRBV3-1	-	few	TRBJ1-2	CASSQAFYGYTF	TGTGCCAGCAGCCAGGCCTTCTATGGCTACACCTTC
TRBV20-1	TRBD2	few	TRBJ2-1	CSATIGASGGYNEQFF	TGCAGTGCTACCATTGGGGCTAGCGGGGGGTACAATGAGCAGTTCTTC
TRBV6-2/TRBV6-3	-	-	TRBJ2-2	CASSPRQVVRTGELFF	TGTGCCAGCAGTCCTAGACAGGTCGTGAGAACCGGGGAGCTGTTTTTT
TRBV6-6	-	-	TRBJ2-7	CASSRVPISYEQYF	TGTGCCAGCAGTAGAGTACCTATCTCCTACGAGCAGTACTTC
TRBV11-2	-	-	TRBJ2-3	CASRRGQTTDTQYF	TGTGCCAGCAGGCGGGGACAGACCACAGATACGCAGTATTTT
TRBV7-2	-	few	TRBJ2-2	CASSFPGGELFF	TGTGCCAGCAGCTTCCCGGGAGGGGAGCTGTTTTTT
TRBV6-6	-	few	TRBJ1-6	CASSYSGERRVDF	TGTGCCAGCAGTTACTCTGGAGAACGACGGGTAGACTTT
TRBV12-3/TRBV12-4	-	-	TRBJ2-3	CASSLGRSTDTQYF	TGTGCCAGCAGTTTAGGTAGAAGCACAGATACGCAGTATTTT
TRBV6-6	-	few	TRBJ2-7	CASRVAAGRNEQYF	TGTGCCAGCAGAGTCGCGGCAGGGCGGAACGAGCAGTACTTC
TRBV7-9	-	many	TRBJ2-3	CASSFRAGVADTQYF	TGTGCCAGCAGCTTTAGGGCCGGAGTGGCAGATACGCAGTATTTT
TRBV7-6	-	many	TRBJ2-7	CASSLVPYEQYF	TGTGCCAGCAGCTTAGTACCGTACGAGCAGTACTTC
TRBV11-2	-	many	TRBJ1-5	CASSPTVNQPQHF	TGTGCCAGCAGCCCGACAGTGAATCAGCCCCAGCATTTT
TRBV12-5	-	-	TRBJ1-1	CASGFQRNTEAFF	TGTGCTAGTGGTTTTCAGAGAAACACTGAAGCTTTCTTT
TRBV7-6	-	many	TRBJ2-2	CASSLVGSGELFF	TGTGCCAGCAGCTTAGTAGGGTCCGGGGAGCTGTTTTTT
TRBV5-1	TRBD1	few	TRBJ1-2	CASSAPDRGDYGYTF	TGCGCCAGCAGCGCCCCGGACAGGGGAGACTATGGCTACACCTTC
TRBV12-3/TRBV12-4	-	many	TRBJ2-1	CASSSSGTATNEQFF	TGTGCCAGCAGTTCCTCCGGGACCGCTACCAATGAGCAGTTCTTC
TRBV7-2	-	-	TRBJ2-5	CASATAGYYQETQYF	TGTGCCAGCGCGACCGCCGGATACTACCAAGAGACCCAGTACTTC
TRBV28	-	many	TRBJ1-5	CAAGLGSHNQPQHF	TGTGCCGCGGGGTTAGGGAGCCACAATCAGCCCCAGCATTTT
TRBV7-2	-	once	TRBJ1-1	CASSSQGRVEAFF	TGTGCCAGCAGCTCTCAAGGACGGGTTGAAGCTTTCTTT
TRBV18	TRBD1	few	TRBJ1-1	CASSAQGGPEAFF	TGTGCCAGCTCAGCGCAGGGGGGCCCTGAAGCTTTCTTT
TRBV10-3	-	many	TRBJ1-2	CAISERGGGYGYTF	TGTGCCATCAGTGAGCGAGGAGGCGGCTATGGCTACACCTTC
TRBV7-8	-	-	TRBJ1-5	CASSLAGQTNQPQHF	TGTGCCAGCAGCTTAGCTGGCCAGACCAATCAGCCCCAGCATTTT
TRBV5-1	TRBD1	few	TRBJ2-3	CASSWDRLLADTQYF	TGCGCCAGCAGCTGGGACAGGTTATTGGCAGATACGCAGTATTTT
TRBV6-1	-	many	TRBJ2-5	CASSESVVLETQYF	TGTGCCAGCAGTGAATCGGTAGTATTAGAGACCCAGTACTTC
TRBV12-3/TRBV12-4	-	-	TRBJ1-2	CASSLRRGRYGYTF	TGTGCCAGCAGTTTGAGGCGGGGGCGTTATGGCTACACCTTC
TRBV7-2	-	-	TRBJ2-3	CASSLVGRRTDTQYF	TGTGCCAGCAGCTTAGTTGGCAGGCGCACAGATACGCAGTATTTT
TRBV7-6	-	few	TRBJ2-3	CASSSNYGSDTQYF	TGTGCCAGCAGCTCGAACTACGGCTCAGATACGCAGTATTTT
TRBV18	TRBD1	-	TRBJ2-7	CASSPDRGRREQYF	TGTGCCAGCTCACCTGACAGGGGGCGCAGAGAGCAGTACTTC
TRBV7-8	-	few	TRBJ2-7	CASSSKLSSYEQYF	TGTGCCAGCAGCTCAAAGTTGAGCTCCTACGAGCAGTACTTC
TRBV9	-	few	TRBJ1-2	CASSVGGVNGYTF	TGTGCCAGCAGCGTGGGGGGCGTAAATGGCTACACCTTC
TRBV20-1	-	few	TRBJ1-2	CSAVTGYLVDGYTF	TGCAGTGCTGTAACAGGGTATTTGGTGGATGGCTACACCTTC
TRBV20-1	-	few	TRBJ1-1	CSAIEQGGTEAFF	TGCAGTGCTATAGAACAGGGAGGCACTGAAGCTTTCTTT
TRBV4-1	-	few	TRBJ1-3	CASSQGISGNTIYF	TGCGCCAGCAGCCAAGGCATCTCTGGAAACACCATATATTTT
TRBV5-1	-	few	TRBJ2-2	CASSQRTLNTGELFF	TGCGCCAGCAGCCAAAGGACACTTAACACCGGGGAGCTGTTTTTT
TRBV18	TRBD2	few	TRBJ2-1	CASSPTGGSYNEQFF	TGTGCCAGCTCACCCACGGGGGGATCCTACAATGAGCAGTTCTTC
TRBV11-2	-	many	TRBJ1-4	CASSSLRVGAKKLFF	TGTGCCAGCAGCTCACTTAGGGTGGGAGCCAAGAAACTGTTTTTT
TRBV18	TRBD1	many	TRBJ2-3	CASSPLRQGRRADTQYF	TGTGCCAGCTCACCACTCCGACAGGGGCGGCGGGCAGATACGCAGTATTTT
TRBV4-3	-	many	TRBJ1-6	CASSQEHDRSDTVNSPLHF	TGCGCCAGCAGCCAAGAACACGACCGGTCGGACACAGTTAATTCACCCCTCCACTTT
TRBV9	-	-	TRBJ1-2	CASNEGLDYGYTF	TGTGCCAGCAATGAGGGTTTGGACTATGGCTACACCTTC
TRBV7-9	-	many	TRBJ1-2	CASSLTSSYGYTF	TGTGCCAGCAGCTTAACGTCCAGCTATGGCTACACCTTC
TRBV5-1	-	many	TRBJ2-1	CASSTRAGSSYNEQFF	TGCGCCAGCAGCACCAGGGCAGGGAGCTCCTACAATGAGCAGTTCTTC
TRBV18	-	-	TRBJ2-7	CASSPPGTDYEQYF	TGTGCCAGCTCACCACCGGGGACCGACTACGAGCAGTACTTC
TRBV5-1	-	few	TRBJ1-1	CASSLDHSLNTEAFF	TGCGCCAGCAGCTTGGACCACAGCCTCAACACTGAAGCTTTCTTT
TRBV3-1	-	-	TRBJ1-2	CASSLEGTRDGYTF	TGTGCCAGCAGCCTCGAGGGCACCCGGGATGGCTACACCTTC
TRBV28	TRBD1	-	TRBJ2-7	CASSIRDRGYEQYF	TGTGCCAGCAGCATCCGGGACAGGGGCTACGAGCAGTACTTC
TRBV7-9	-	-	TRBJ1-2	CASSPAGTFYGYTF	TGTGCCAGCAGCCCTGCGGGGACCTTCTATGGCTACACCTTC